This T cell receptor (beta chain) was captured in a study of cytomegalovirus exposure and HLA in healthy donors. Findings of the study overall: Available immune exposure information was restricted to CMV serostatus only.

PCR employed 60 Vbeta and 13 Jbeta primers. Sequencing was performed with immunoSEQ multiplex PCR; in TCRdb, only in-frame clones are kept and a portion is missing. The table includes 140,000 or so clones, 80% detected once. This CDR3 has 14 amino acids. The V end lost 3 bases, the J end lost 2 bases, and 11 bases lay between the germline ends. Germline V gives CDR1 MDHEN, CDR2 SYDVKM. Remarks on this clone: Its antigen is not identified.

The source is a man in his forties in good health and CMV-seronegative. V is TRBV28 and J is TRBJ2-7; unclear D gene. Sequencing was performed on PBMCs. The DNA for the CDR3 is TGTGCCAGCAGTTTCCCCAGGCCCCCCTACGAGCAGTACTTC. Translated, it gives CASSFPRPPYEQYF. The entire variable domain, with the rest obtained from reference TRBV28 and TRBJ2-7, is as follows: DVKVTQSSRYLVKRTGEKVFLECVQDMDHENMFWYRQDPGLGLRLIYFSYDVKMKEKGDIPEGYSVSREKKERFSLILESASTNQTSMYLCASSFPRPPYEQYFGPGTRLTVT.